The count of the clone carrying this TCR beta chain is one. Its antigen is not known. Regarding time point: blood 2 weeks post-SBRT. Treatment in this sample: 15 Gy SBRT to primary tumor, nephrectomy 4 weeks later. Blood was sampled at baseline, 2 weeks and 4 weeks after SBRT. The CDR3 consists of 15 residues. Trimming removed 4 bases from V and 5 bases from J, with 12 bases in between. CDR1 is MNHNY, CDR2 SVGAGI, per germline (reference sequence). These data originate in a study of radiation and T cells in renal cell carcinoma. Whole-study context: Nephrectomy followed 15 Gy stereotactic body radiation by 4 weeks. Study-wide findings and caveats: From baseline, blood top tumor clonotypes peaked at 2 weeks post-radiation. Baseline intratumoral clonotype presence is unknown without pretreatment biopsies.

Produced via immunoSEQ multiplex PCR; TCRdb's table is partial and in-frame only. The sample holds 120,000 or so clones; approximately 80% are singletons and the top ten take approximately 2%. This receptor was obtained from a woman between 55 and 75 years old with renal cell carcinoma. The material was blood, obtained from a patient whose treatment included radiotherapy and nephrectomy. The chain employs TRBV6-6 and TRBJ1-6, with D maybe TRBD1 (5 bases). CDR3: CASSLGQTDNSPLHF. The CDR3 DNA sequence: TGTGCCAGCAGTTTGGGGCAGACAGATAATTCACCCCTCCACTTT.